This TCR beta chain appears in the sequencing data of a study of regulatory T cells in long-lasting Graves disease. Across the whole study: Antithyroid drug exposure in newly diagnosed Graves' patients had lasted under 3 months. Study conclusions and caveats: Persistent Graves' disease cases displayed lower TCR diversity than newly diagnosed ones. It was in persistent disease that TRBV28, TRBJ1-2 and TRBJ2-5 were favored.

This sample's time point: newly diagnosed GD, antithyroid drugs for less than 3 months. The TCR library was made from RNA extracted from PBMCs. This clonotype was observed at least ten times. The antigen is unknown. According to the study, TCR beta libraries were built with iRepertoire HTBI primers and CDR3-region Arm-PCR. TCRdb itself ran the multiplex PCR reads through MiXCR, one entry per CDR3 protein. The sample includes around 320,000 distinct CDR3 sequences, over 15% of them seen just once. Germline CDR1 MDHEN, CDR2 SYDVKM. CDR3 length: 12 amino acids. V lost 5 bases to trimming and J lost 6 bases, with 10 bases between them. These data were also reused for a study on T cells in Graves' hyperthyroidism and ophthalmopathy. From that study: Exclusion followed for patients with uncontrolled infection, other autoimmune disease, pregnancy or lactation.

Sequenced material: peripheral blood mononuclear cells (PBMCs), taken at new diagnosis, from a patient treated with antithyroid drugs. This clonotype was obtained from a middle-aged man with Graves disease. This chain joins TRBV28 and TRBJ1-1, with D perhaps matching TRBD1 (5 bases). CDR3 in amino acids: CASSTWTPEAFF. For the CDR3, the DNA is TGTGCCAGCAGTACATGGACACCTGAAGCTTTCTTT.